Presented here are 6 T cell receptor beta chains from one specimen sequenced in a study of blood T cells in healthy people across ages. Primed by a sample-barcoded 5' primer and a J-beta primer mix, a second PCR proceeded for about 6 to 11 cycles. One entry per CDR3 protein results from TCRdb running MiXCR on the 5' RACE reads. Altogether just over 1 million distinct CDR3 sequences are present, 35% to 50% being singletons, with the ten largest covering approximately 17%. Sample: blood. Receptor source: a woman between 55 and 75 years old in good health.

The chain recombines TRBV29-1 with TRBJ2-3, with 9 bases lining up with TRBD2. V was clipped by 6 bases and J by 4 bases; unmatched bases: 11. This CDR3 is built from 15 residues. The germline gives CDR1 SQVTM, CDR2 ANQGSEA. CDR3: CSVNLSGGAADTQYF. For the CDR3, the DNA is TGCAGCGTAAACCTTAGCGGGGGCGCCGCAGATACGCAGTATTTT.

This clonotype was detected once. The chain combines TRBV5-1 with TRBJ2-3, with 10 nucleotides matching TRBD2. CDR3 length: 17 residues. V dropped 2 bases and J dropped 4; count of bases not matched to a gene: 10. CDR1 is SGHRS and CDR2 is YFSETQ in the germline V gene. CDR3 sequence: CASSFFGLADSPDTQYF. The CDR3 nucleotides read TGCGCCAGCAGCTTCTTCGGACTAGCGGATAGCCCAGATACGCAGTATTTT.

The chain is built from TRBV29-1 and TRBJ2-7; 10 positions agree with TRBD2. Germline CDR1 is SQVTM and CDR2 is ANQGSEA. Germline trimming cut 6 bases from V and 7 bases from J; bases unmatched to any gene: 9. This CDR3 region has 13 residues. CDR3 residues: CSVGSGRSFEQYF. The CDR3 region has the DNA TGCAGCGTCGGTAGCGGGAGGAGTTTTGAGCAGTACTTC.

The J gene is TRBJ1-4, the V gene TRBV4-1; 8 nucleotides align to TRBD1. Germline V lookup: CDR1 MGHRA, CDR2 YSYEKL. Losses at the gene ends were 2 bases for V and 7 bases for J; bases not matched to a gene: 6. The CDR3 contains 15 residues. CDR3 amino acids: CASSQLQGGGEKLFF. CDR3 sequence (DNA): TGCGCCAGCAGCCAACTACAGGGGGGTGGTGAAAAACTGTTTTTT.

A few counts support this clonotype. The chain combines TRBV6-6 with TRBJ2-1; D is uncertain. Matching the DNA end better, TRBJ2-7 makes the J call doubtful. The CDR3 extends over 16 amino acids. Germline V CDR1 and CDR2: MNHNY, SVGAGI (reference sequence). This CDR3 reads CASSYLDGSSYNEQYF. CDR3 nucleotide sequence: TGTGCCAGCAGTTACTTGGACGGTAGCTCCTACAATGAGCAGTACTTC.

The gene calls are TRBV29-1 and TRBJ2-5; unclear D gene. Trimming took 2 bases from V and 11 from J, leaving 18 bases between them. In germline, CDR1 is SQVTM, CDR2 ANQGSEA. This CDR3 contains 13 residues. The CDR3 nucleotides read TGCAGCGTTGAAATCTCCCTCGGCAATGAGCAGTACTTC. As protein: CSVEISLGNEQYF.